This T cell receptor (beta chain) was observed in a study of blood T cells in healthy people across ages. General study results and limits: More naive CD4+ cells and higher diversity were found in long-lived than in aged donors. Roughly linear age-related decline in beta diversity appeared, significant by age approximately 41. Possibly, changes in expanded clonotypes were confounded because donor CMV status was unknown.

Notes on this clonotype: The target antigen is unknown.

CDR1 is SGHRS, CDR2 YFSETQ, per germline. Trimming removed 2 bases from V and 3 bases from J, with 14 bases in between. This CDR3 is built from 15 residues. Sample-barcoded 5' priming and a J-beta primer mix drove a second PCR of 7 to 11 cycles. Each cDNA molecule, via a template-switch adaptor with 12 random nucleotides, was tagged. Each CDR3 protein gets one entry after TCRdb re-called the 5' RACE reads with MiXCR. The repertoire consists of 1.5 million to 2 million distinct CDR3 sequences, with 49% occurring once and the leading ten covering around 2.1%. The chain is built from TRBV5-1 and TRBJ2-5; weak D call: TRBD1 (7 bases). Sample: blood. The clonotype comes from a woman in her forties in good health. The CDR3 nucleotides read TGCGCCAGCAGCTTTACCGCAGGGGGGAAAGAGACCCAGTACTTC. This codes for CASSFTAGGKETQYF.